This paragraph reports one T cell receptor (beta chain). Its antigen is not identified. This record belongs to a study of CD8 T cells in ankylosing spondylitis. Regarding the study as a whole: Characteristic of ankylosing spondylitis blood, it appeared, was a TCR beta motif comprising 7 to 9 highly homologous variants. Some motif variants had been reported before (in reactive arthritis synovial fluid and blood). Matched ankylosing spondylitis synovial fluid reportedly contained a significantly enriched population of disease-linked clones. Clones linked with disease were CD8+ and fairly uncommon in the peripheral blood.

The V end lost 2 bases, the J end lost 1 base, and 6 bases lay between the germline ends. Germline CDR1 reads MNHEY; CDR2 reads SMNVEV (reference sequence). CDR3 length: 14 residues. Quantitative 5'-RACE was performed with molecular barcodes, and it yielded the TCR beta libraries. TCRdb processed the 5' RACE reads anew with MiXCR; each CDR3 protein has one entry. This sample has 200,000 to 250,000 distinct CDR3 sequences, with about 18% found just once. The chain employs TRBV27 and TRBJ1-5; possible D gene TRBD1, 5 bases. The sample consisted of blood, either unsorted or a sorted T cell fraction (not recorded which). The source is a male donor with ankylosing spondylitis. The CDR3 DNA follows: TGTGCCAGCAGTTTACAGGGAAGCAATCAGCCCCAGCATTTT. This sequence encodes CASSLQGSNQPQHF.